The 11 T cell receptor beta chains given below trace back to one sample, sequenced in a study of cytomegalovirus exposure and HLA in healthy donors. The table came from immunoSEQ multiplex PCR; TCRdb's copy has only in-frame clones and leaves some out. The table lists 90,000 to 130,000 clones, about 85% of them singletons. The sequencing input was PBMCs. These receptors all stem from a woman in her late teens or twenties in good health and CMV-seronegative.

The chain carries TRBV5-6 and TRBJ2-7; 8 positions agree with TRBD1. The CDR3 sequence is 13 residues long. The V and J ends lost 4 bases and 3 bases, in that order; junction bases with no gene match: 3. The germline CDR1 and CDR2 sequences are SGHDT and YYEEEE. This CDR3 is CASSRQGFYEQYF. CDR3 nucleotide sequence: TGTGCCAGCAGCCGACAGGGGTTCTACGAGCAGTACTTC. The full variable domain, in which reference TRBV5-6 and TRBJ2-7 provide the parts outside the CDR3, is DAGVTQSPTHLIKTRGQQVTLRCSPKSGHDTVSWYQQALGQGPQFIFQYYEEEERQRGNFPDRFSGHQFPNYSSELNVNALLLGDSALYLCASSRQGFYEQYFGPGTRLTVT.

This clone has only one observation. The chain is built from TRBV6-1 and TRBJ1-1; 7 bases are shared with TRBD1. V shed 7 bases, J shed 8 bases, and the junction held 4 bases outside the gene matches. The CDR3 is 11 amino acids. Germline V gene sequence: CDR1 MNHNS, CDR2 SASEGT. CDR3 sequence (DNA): TGTGCCAGCAATGGACAGGCCGAAGCTTTCTTT. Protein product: CASNGQAEAFF.

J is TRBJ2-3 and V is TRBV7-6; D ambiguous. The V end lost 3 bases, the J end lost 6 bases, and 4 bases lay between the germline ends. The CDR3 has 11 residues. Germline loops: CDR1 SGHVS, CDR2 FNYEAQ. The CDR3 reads CASSFGDTQYF. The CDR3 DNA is TGTGCCAGCAGCTTCGGTGATACGCAGTATTTT.

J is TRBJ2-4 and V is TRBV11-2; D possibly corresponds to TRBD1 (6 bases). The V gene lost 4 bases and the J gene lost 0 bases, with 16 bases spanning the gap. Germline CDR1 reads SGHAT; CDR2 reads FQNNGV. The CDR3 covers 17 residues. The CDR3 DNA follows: TGTGCCAGCAGCTCCAACAGGGTAGGACTAGCCAAAAACATTCAGTACTTC. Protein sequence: CASSSNRVGLAKNIQYF. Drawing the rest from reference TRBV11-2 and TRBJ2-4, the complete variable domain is EAGVAQSPRYKIIEKRQSVAFWCNPISGHATLYWYQQILGQGPKLLIQFQNNGVVDDSQLPKDRFSAERLKGVDSTLKIQPAKLEDSAVYLCASSSNRVGLAKNIQYFGAGTRLSVL.

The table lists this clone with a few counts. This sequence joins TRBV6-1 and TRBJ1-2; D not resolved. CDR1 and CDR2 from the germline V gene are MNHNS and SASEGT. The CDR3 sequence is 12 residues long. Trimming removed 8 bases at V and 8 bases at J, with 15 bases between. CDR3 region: CASRERENGYTF. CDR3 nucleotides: TGTGCCAGCCGCGAACGGGAGAACGGCTACACCTTC.

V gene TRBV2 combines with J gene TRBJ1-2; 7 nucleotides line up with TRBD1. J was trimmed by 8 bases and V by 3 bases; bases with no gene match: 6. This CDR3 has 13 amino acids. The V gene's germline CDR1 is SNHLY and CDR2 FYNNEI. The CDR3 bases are TGTGCCAGCAGTGACCGGACAGGATTGGGCTACACCTTC. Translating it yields CASSDRTGLGYTF.

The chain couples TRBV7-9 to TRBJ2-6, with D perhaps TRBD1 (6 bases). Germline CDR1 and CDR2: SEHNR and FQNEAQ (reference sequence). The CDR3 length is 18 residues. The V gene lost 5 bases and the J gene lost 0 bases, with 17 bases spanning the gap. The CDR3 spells CASSPRTVLRSGANVLTF. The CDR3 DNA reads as TGTGCCAGCAGCCCTAGGACAGTCCTTCGCTCTGGGGCCAACGTCCTGACTTTC.

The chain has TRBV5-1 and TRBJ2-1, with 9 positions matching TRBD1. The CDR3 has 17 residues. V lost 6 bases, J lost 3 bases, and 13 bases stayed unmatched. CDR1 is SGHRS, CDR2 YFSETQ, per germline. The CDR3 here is CASTLGYRDRVYNEQFF. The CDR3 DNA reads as TGCGCCAGCACCCTGGGGTACCGGGACAGGGTCTACAATGAGCAGTTCTTC.

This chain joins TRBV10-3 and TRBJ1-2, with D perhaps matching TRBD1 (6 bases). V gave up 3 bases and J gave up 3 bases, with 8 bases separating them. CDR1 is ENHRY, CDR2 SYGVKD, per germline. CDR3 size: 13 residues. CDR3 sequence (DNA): TGTGCCATCAGTGATGCAGGGGACTATGGCTACACCTTC. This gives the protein CAISDAGDYGYTF.

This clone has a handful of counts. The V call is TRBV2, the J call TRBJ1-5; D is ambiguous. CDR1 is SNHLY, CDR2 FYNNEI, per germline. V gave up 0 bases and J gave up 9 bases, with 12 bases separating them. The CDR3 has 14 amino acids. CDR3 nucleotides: TGTGCCAGCAGTGAAGCGACGTGGGGAGGGCCCCAGCATTTT. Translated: CASSEATWGGPQHF.

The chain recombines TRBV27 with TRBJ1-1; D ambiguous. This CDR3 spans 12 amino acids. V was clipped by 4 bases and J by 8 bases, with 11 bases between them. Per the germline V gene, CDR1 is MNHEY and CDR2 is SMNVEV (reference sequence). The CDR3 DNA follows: TGTGCCAGCAGTTCACAGACCAGGGAAGCTTTCTTT. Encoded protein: CASSSQTREAFF.